This T cell receptor beta chain was identified during a study of cytomegalovirus exposure and HLA in healthy donors. The PCR used 60 Vbeta and 13 Jbeta primers. Profiling relied on immunoSEQ multiplex PCR, and the TCRdb table lists in-frame clones only, not all of them. The sample has 120,000 to 150,000 clones; just under 85% are singletons. V was pared by 6 bases and J by 3 bases, with 13 bases between. The length of the CDR3 is 14 residues. Per germline, CDR1 SGHRS and CDR2 YFSETQ. The rearrangement uses TRBV5-1 and TRBJ2-1; D is uncertain. The sequenced sample was PBMCs. This receptor was taken from a woman in her thirties or forties in good health and CMV-seronegative. The CDR3 reads CASKTSGFYNEQFF. The CDR3 DNA follows: TGCGCCAGCAAGACCTCAGGATTCTACAATGAGCAGTTCTTC. Complete variable domain (other parts from reference TRBV5-1 and TRBJ2-1): KAGVTQTPRYLIKTRGQQVTLSCSPISGHRSVSWYQQTPGQGLQFLFEYFSETQRNKGNFPGRFSGRQFSNSRSEMNVSTLELGDSALYLCASKTSGFYNEQFFGPGTRLTVL.